The 10 T cell receptor beta chains listed next were all sequenced from one sample in a study of shared clonotypes between healthy human individuals (dated by TCRdb to 2018 to 2020). The library was obtained by the immunoSEQ multiplex PCR assay. Not all clones reach the TCRdb copy of this immuneACCESS table, which keeps in-frame sequences only. Checked studies attribute under half of the gap to unresolved V genes and leave the rest unexplained. This sample holds 2 million to 3 million clones; 93% were observed only once. The ten biggest clones cover roughly 0.36% of the sample. The sequenced sample consisted of naive CD4+ T cells from PBMCs. Sample cell subset or site, as interpreted from the label and publication: CD45RA+ positively selected. The receptors here all came from a man aged 18-30 years in good health. Some clones in this sample may be carry-over from other donors' samples.

The table lists this clone with a count of one. This chain links TRBV28 with TRBJ1-5; no reliable D call. The CDR3 totals 15 residues. Germline assignment: CDR1 MDHEN and CDR2 SYDVKM. V lost 0 bases, J lost 6 bases, and 12 bases lay in between. Written as DNA, the CDR3 is TGTGCCAGCAGTTTATGGGGTGGTGCGAGTCAGCCCCAGCATTTT. Translated: CASSLWGGASQPQHF.

This clone was seen only once. The chain uses TRBV6-5 and TRBJ2-7; D possibly corresponds to TRBD2 (6 bases). Between the trimmed V and J ends, which lost 5 bases and 6 bases, there was a span of 17 bases. CDR3 length equals 14 residues. Germline V lookup: CDR1 MNHEY, CDR2 SVGAGI. The CDR3 nucleotides read TGTGCCAGCAGTCCAACGGGGGACCTACGCGAGCAGTACTTC. Protein product: CASSPTGDLREQYF.

The CDR3 nucleotides are TGTGCCAGCAGCCTGCGAGGGACAGGGAAAGAGACCCAGTACTTC. Amino acid sequence: CASSLRGTGKETQYF. The chain combines TRBV9 with TRBJ2-5; 9 bases match TRBD1. Germline CDR1 reads SGDLS; CDR2 reads YYNGEE. The V gene end was trimmed by 4 bases and the J gene end by 3 bases; junction bases not matched to a gene: 7. The CDR3 sequence is 15 residues long.

V and J are TRBV5-1 and TRBJ2-1; no firm D call. The CDR3 spans 16 residues. Germline loops: CDR1 SGHRS, CDR2 YFSETQ. V lost 0 bases to trimming and J lost 0 bases, with 10 bases between them. For the CDR3, the DNA is TGCGCCAGCAGCTTGGTTGGGTCGAGCTCCTACAATGAGCAGTTCTTC. Protein sequence: CASSLVGSSSYNEQFF. Full variable domain (rest looked up from reference TRBV5-1 and TRBJ2-1): KAGVTQTPRYLIKTRGQQVTLSCSPISGHRSVSWYQQTPGQGLQFLFEYFSETQRNKGNFPGRFSGRQFSNSRSEMNVSTLELGDSALYLCASSLVGSSSYNEQFFGPGTRLTVL.

The rearrangement links TRBV7-7 to TRBJ2-1, with D unclear. V was clipped by 4 bases and J by 6 bases, with 16 bases between them. There are 15 residues in the CDR3. Germline-derived CDR1 and CDR2 are SSHAT and FNYEAQ (reference sequence). CDR3 residues: CASSSGPELGNEQFF. The CDR3 region has the DNA TGTGCCAGCAGCTCCGGGCCCGAGTTGGGCAATGAGCAGTTCTTC.

This chain uses TRBV5-1 with TRBJ1-1, with D possibly matching TRBD1 (6 bases). CDR3 length: 14 residues. Germline CDR1 SGHRS, CDR2 YFSETQ. V was trimmed by 5 bases and J by 2 bases, leaving 13 bases between them. In DNA, the CDR3 is TGCGCCAGCAGGAAAGCAGGGGACAACACTGAAGCTTTCTTT. Its translation: CASRKAGDNTEAFF. Full variable domain (outside the CDR3, taken from reference TRBV5-1 and TRBJ1-1): KAGVTQTPRYLIKTRGQQVTLSCSPISGHRSVSWYQQTPGQGLQFLFEYFSETQRNKGNFPGRFSGRQFSNSRSEMNVSTLELGDSALYLCASRKAGDNTEAFFGQGTRLTVV.

About this clone itself: Other DNA sequences in the same sample also yield this CDR3. The genes are TRBV5-4 and TRBJ2-7, with 10 bases matching TRBD2. Germline V gives CDR1 SGHNT, CDR2 YYREEE (reference sequence). The ends lost 4 bases at V and 0 bases at J; junction bases unmatched: 4. The CDR3 covers 15 residues. In nucleotides, the CDR3 is TGTGCCAGCAGCAAGACTAGCGGGCGCTCCTACGAGCAGTACTTC. This sequence encodes CASSKTSGRSYEQYF.

The V call is TRBV5-1, the J call TRBJ1-2, with D hard to call. Trimming pared 0 bases from V and 2 bases from J, leaving 8 bases between. The CDR3 extends over 14 amino acids. From germline, CDR1 is SGHRS and CDR2 YFSETQ. The CDR3 region has the DNA TGCGCCAGCAGCTTGGCCCCGCCGAACTATGGCTACACCTTC. Protein: CASSLAPPNYGYTF.

This chain joins TRBV7-2 and TRBJ2-1, with 13 bases fitting TRBD2. Germline CDR1 and CDR2: SGHTA and FQGNSA. The J segment lost 9 bases and the V segment lost 3 bases, leaving 8 bases of the junction unmatched. The CDR3 has 16 amino acids. CDR3 nucleotides: TGTGCCAGCAGCTTGTTAGGACTAGCGGGGGAAGGTGAGCAGTTCTTC. Translating gives CASSLLGLAGEGEQFF.

This sequence joins TRBV6-6 and TRBJ1-6; TRBD1 is a possible D gene (6 bases). The CDR3 covers 14 residues. Germline assignment: CDR1 MNHNY and CDR2 SVGAGI (reference sequence). V shed 5 bases and J shed 6 bases, with 11 bases lying between them. This CDR3 reads CASSQAGVNSPLHF. CDR3 nucleotides: TGTGCCAGCAGTCAGGCAGGGGTTAATTCACCCCTCCACTTT.